This T cell receptor beta chain was identified during a study of post-analysis software for immune sequencing data. Findings of the study overall: There were several TRBV segments more frequent in patients than controls, and TRBV5-6, TRBV5-1 and TRBV20-1 were among them.

CDR1 is DFQATT and CDR2 is SNEGSKA in the germline V gene (reference sequence). The CDR3 consists of 16 residues. Between the trimmed V and J ends, which lost 2 bases and 3 bases, there was a span of 18 bases. Included in the TCR beta cDNA libraries were unique molecular identifiers. TCRdb reanalysed the PCR reads using MiXCR and keeps one entry per CDR3 protein. This repertoire shows fewer than 700,000 distinct CDR3 sequences, around 44% found once; its top ten account for over 1.5%. Turning to this clonotype: Its antigen remains unidentified.

The chain joins TRBV20-1 to TRBJ2-3; D could derive from TRBD1 or TRBD2 (5 bases each). The source material was blood. The source is a girl between 5 and 17 years old with multiple sclerosis. The CDR3 protein is CSARSGPRTSTDTQYF. For the CDR3, the DNA is TGCAGTGCTAGATCGGGACCGCGAACTAGTACAGATACGCAGTATTTT.